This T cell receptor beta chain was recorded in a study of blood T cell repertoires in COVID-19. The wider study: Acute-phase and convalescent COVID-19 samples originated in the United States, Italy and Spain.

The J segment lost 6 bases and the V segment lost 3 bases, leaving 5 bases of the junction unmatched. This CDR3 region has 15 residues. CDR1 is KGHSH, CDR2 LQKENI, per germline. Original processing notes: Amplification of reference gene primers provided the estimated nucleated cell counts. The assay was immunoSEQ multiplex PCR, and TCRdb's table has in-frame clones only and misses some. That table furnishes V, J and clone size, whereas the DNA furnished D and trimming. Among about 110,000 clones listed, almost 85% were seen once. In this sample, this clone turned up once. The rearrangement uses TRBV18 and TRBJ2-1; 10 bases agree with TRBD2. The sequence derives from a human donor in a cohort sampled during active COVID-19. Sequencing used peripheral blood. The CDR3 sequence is CASSPGTSVPNEQFF. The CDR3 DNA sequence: TGTGCCAGCTCACCCGGGACTAGCGTACCCAATGAGCAGTTCTTC.